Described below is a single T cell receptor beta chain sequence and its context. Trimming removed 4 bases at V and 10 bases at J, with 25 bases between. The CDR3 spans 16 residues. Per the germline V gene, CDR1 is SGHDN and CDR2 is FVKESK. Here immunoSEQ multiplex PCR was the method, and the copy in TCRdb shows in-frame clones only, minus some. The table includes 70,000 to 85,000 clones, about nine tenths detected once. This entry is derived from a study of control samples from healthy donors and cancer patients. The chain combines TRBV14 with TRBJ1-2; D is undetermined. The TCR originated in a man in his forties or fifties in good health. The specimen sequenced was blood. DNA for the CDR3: TGTGCCAGCAGCCGGAACTCCGGGCTTTCACCGGCCAACTACACCTTC. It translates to CASSRNSGLSPANYTF.